The 6 T cell receptor beta chains reported below all come from one sample, sequenced in a study of blood T cell repertoires in COVID-19. TCRdb's table, derived via immunoSEQ multiplex PCR, lists solely in-frame clones and lacks some. This sample has about 160,000 clones, with about 80% found just once. Sequenced sample: peripheral blood. All receptors come from a man aged 70 or older with acute or convalescent COVID-19.

The V gene is TRBV5-1, the J gene TRBJ2-6; D remains ambiguous. The CDR3 has 16 residues. V shed 0 bases and J shed 0 bases, with 7 bases lying between them. Germline V gene data show CDR1 as SGHRS and CDR2 as YFSETQ. CDR3 loop: CASSLALSSGANVLTF. The DNA of the CDR3 is TGCGCCAGCAGCTTGGCCCTTAGCTCTGGGGCCAACGTCCTGACTTTC. Full variable domain (remainder filled in from reference TRBV5-1 and TRBJ2-6): KAGVTQTPRYLIKTRGQQVTLSCSPISGHRSVSWYQQTPGQGLQFLFEYFSETQRNKGNFPGRFSGRQFSNSRSEMNVSTLELGDSALYLCASSLALSSGANVLTFGAGSRLTVL.

The CDR3 bases are TGTGCCAGCAGCTTAGCGTCGGGGATCTCCGGGGAGCTGTTTTTT. This codes for CASSLASGISGELFF. V and J are TRBV7-9 and TRBJ2-2; TRBD2 is a possible D gene (5 bases). Germline-derived CDR1 and CDR2 are SEHNR and FQNEAQ (reference sequence). The CDR3 has 15 amino acids. V lost 0 bases, J lost 6 bases, and 11 bases lay in between.

Concerning this clone: The junction departs from the called germline gene at one end, perhaps through a read error. This rearrangement joins TRBV6-5 to TRBJ2-5; TRBD1 agrees at 8 bases. CDR1 is MNHEY, CDR2 SVGAGI, per germline. The CDR3 contains 14 residues. Here the CDR3 reads CASSYGQGQGTQYF. CDR3 in DNA: TGTGCCAGCAGTTACGGACAGGGACAAGGGACCCAGTACTTC.

Ten or more counts support this clone. The V call is TRBV19, the J call TRBJ1-5; D is unresolved. V was clipped by 4 bases and J by 2 bases, with 12 bases between them. CDR1 and CDR2 from the germline V gene are LNHDA and SQIVND (reference sequence). The CDR3 contains 15 residues. The CDR3 protein is CASSSFLTGNQPQHF. CDR3 DNA: TGTGCCAGTAGTAGTTTTTTAACGGGCAATCAGCCCCAGCATTTT.

Only a few counts were recorded for this clone. The rearrangement links TRBV5-6 to TRBJ2-1; D is perhaps TRBD2 (6 bases). V lost 5 bases and J lost 4, with 25 bases in between. The CDR3 is made up of 18 amino acids. Looked up from germline, CDR1 is SGHDT and CDR2 is YYEEEE. The CDR3 loop is CASRSRRGKGIPYNEQFF. CDR3 DNA sequence: TGTGCCAGCAGGAGTAGGAGGGGAAAAGGGATCCCATACAATGAGCAGTTCTTC.

The sample holds a few counts of this clone. The genes are TRBV11-2 and TRBJ2-7; 11 bases line up with TRBD2. Germline CDR1 and CDR2: SGHAT and FQNNGV. This CDR3 is built from 16 residues. V lost 1 base to trimming and J lost 7 bases; unmatched junction nucleotides: 9. CDR3 nucleotides: TGTGCCAGCAGCTTAGTCGCAACTAGCGGGAGTGGGGAGCAGTACTTC. Its protein is CASSLVATSGSGEQYF.